The TCR beta chain under discussion was sequenced for a study of shared clonotypes between healthy human individuals. It was CD45RO-negative cells, positively selected for CCR7, that made up naive CD8 cells, with terminally differentiated effector memory CD45RA+ cells excluded. The donors, all of them Caucasian adults, lived in Nashville, Tennessee. The data were produced by immunoSEQ multiplex PCR, yet TCRdb's version contains in-frame clones alone and is incomplete. The table records some 2.1 million clones, about 95% of them present only once. The length of the CDR3 is 17 residues. J gave up 4 bases and V 7 bases, and 17 bases lay outside the gene matches. Germline V gene data show CDR1 as MNHEY and CDR2 as SMNVEV (reference sequence).

Material: naive CD8+ T cells sorted from blood. This chain connects TRBV27 to TRBJ2-7; 9 bases map to TRBD1. The clonotype was recovered from a young man in good health. Here the CDR3 DNA reads TGTGCCAGCACCCCGAGTGCGGGGGACAGGGTGGGGTACGAGCAGTACTTC. Translation gives CASTPSAGDRVGYEQYF.